Presented here are 4 T cell receptor beta chains from one specimen sequenced in a study of blood T cell repertoires in COVID-19. Sequencing was performed with immunoSEQ multiplex PCR; in TCRdb, only in-frame clones are kept and a portion is missing. This sample carries 200,000 to 250,000 clones, 70% to 90% of them seen once, and the ten largest clones take about 10%. Sequencing was carried out using PBMCs or T cells enriched from blood (not recorded which). These receptors all stem from a young man who had recovered from COVID-19.

The V gene is TRBV6-5, the J gene TRBJ2-7, with D perhaps TRBD1 (5 bases). Trimming took 7 bases from V and 1 from J, leaving 11 bases between them. The CDR3 totals 13 residues. The germline V gene has CDR1 MNHEY and CDR2 SVGAGI. The CDR3 region is CASTPGKSYEQYF. In nucleotides, the CDR3 is TGTGCCAGCACCCCAGGGAAATCCTACGAGCAGTACTTC.

The chain links TRBV6-5 to TRBJ1-4; D perhaps matches TRBD1 (5 bases). CDR1 and CDR2 (germline): MNHEY, SVGAGI. The CDR3 runs 14 residues. Trimming took 5 bases from V and 5 from J, leaving 12 bases between them. CDR3 loop: CASSPGRVNEKLFF. The CDR3 bases are TGTGCCAGCAGTCCCGGCAGGGTAAATGAAAAACTGTTTTTT.

The V call is TRBV14, the J call TRBJ2-5; D is possibly TRBD2 (6 bases). The CDR3 has 13 residues. Trimming left V 4 bases short and J 6 bases short, with 12 bases between. Germline V lookup: CDR1 SGHDN, CDR2 FVKESK. The CDR3 reads CASSRGGAQTQYF. CDR3 sequence (DNA): TGTGCCAGCAGCCGCGGCGGGGCCCAGACCCAGTACTTC.

The rearrangement joins TRBV5-1 to TRBJ2-2, with D unclear. V was trimmed by 3 bases and J by 8 bases, leaving 20 bases between them. Germline loops: CDR1 SGHRS, CDR2 YFSETQ. The CDR3 has 16 residues. The CDR3 region has the DNA TGCGCCAGCAGCTCCGGAGAGTGGCTCCTCCGGGGGGAGCTGTTTTTT. Protein: CASSSGEWLLRGELFF.